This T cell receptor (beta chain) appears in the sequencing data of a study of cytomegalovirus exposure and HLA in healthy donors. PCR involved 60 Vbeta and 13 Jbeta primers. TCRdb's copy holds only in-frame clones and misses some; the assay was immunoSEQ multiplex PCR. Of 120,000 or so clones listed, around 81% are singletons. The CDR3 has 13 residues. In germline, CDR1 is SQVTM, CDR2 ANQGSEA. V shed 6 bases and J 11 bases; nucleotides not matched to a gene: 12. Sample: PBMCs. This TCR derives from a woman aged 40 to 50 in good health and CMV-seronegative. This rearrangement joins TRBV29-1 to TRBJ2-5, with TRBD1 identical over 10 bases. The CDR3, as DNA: TGCAGCGTGGGACAGGGGACGTCGTTTGAGCAGTACTTC. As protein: CSVGQGTSFEQYF.